This entry features one T cell receptor beta chain sequence. This CDR3 comprises 13 residues. With 7 bases removed from V and 6 bases from J, the gap between germline ends came to 10 bases. CDR1 and CDR2 from the germline V gene are SGHVT and SQSDAQ. The data stem from a study of blood T cell repertoires in COVID-19. Study context: Some COVID-19 samples were acute and others convalescent; all came from the United States, Italy and Spain. Sources were T cells, B-cell-depleted T cells, or PBMCs; the material itself was cDNA or gDNA.

In the study's own analysis: Estimates of nucleated cell counts were drawn from the amplification of reference gene primers. The protocol was immunoSEQ multiplex PCR, while the TCRdb copy is restricted to in-frame clones and leaves out a portion. The DNA gave D and trimming, while V, J and clone size come from that table. Among approximately 62,000 clones, about four fifths were seen once, and the ten largest hold about 6.4%. Sample: peripheral blood. The V gene is TRBV7-4, the J gene TRBJ1-6; unclear D gene. This sequence was found in a woman aged 45-59 years with active or convalescent COVID-19. The CDR3 sequence: CASTRVPNSPLHF. CDR3 coding DNA: TGTGCCAGCACCCGGGTCCCTAATTCACCCCTCCACTTT.